Reported below is one T cell receptor beta chain. This clone was seen only once. Its antigen specificity is not known. Qualities for individual bases were not recorded, and no much larger clone is one base off. The immunoSEQ Assay, a bias-controlled multiplex PCR, was used to amplify TCRbeta CDR3 regions from genomic DNA. Per the authors' processing: Within the assay, amplification of reference gene primers was used to estimate how many nucleated cells each sample contained. To quantify the absolute abundance of each unique TCRbeta CDR3 rearrangement, sequence reads were collapsed and filtered. For each sample, productive Simpson clonality was calculated by taking the square root of Simpson's diversity index across productive rearrangements. Imported from immuneACCESS, the table was reduced by TCRdb to in-frame sequences with V and J called. These copies leave out some clones; in studies compared against another copy, an unresolved V gene accounts for under half, and the cause of the remainder is not known. V and J calls and clone size come straight from that table; D and trimming were deduced from the DNA. The sample records some 240,000 clones, around 90% of which are singletons. The ten largest make up approximately 2.3% of the sample.

The source of the sample is a study of blood T cell repertoires in COVID-19 (dated by TCRdb to the early 2020s). Notes on the research overall: Samples from collaborators originated in the United States, Italy and Spain and spanned both the acute and convalescent phases of COVID-19. The prospective study material was composed of cDNA or gDNA derived from T cells, B-cell-depleted T cells, or PBMCs. The dataset comprised deeply sampled blood TCRbeta repertoires from subjects exposed to, actively infected with, or recovered from COVID-19. A freely available public database, intended as a resource for researchers studying the immune response to SARS-CoV-2, is where the repertoires were released. The samples were drawn from two sources: the first 160 participants of the ongoing ImmuneRACE study, and 950 to 1,500 subjects contributed by 6 global collaborators. Nearly every sample came with metadata listing a de-identified subject ID, COVID-19 status, age in years and sex. Where available, HLA class I and class II types were taken from metadata supplied by the sample provider and were not determined by assay-based typing.

One collaborating source in Seattle enrolled patients during active infection and followed them longitudinally through the course of disease. Collaborating institutions collected whole blood in K2EDTA tubes following their own protocols. For TCRbeta analysis, collaborators shipped samples in one of three forms: frozen whole blood, isolated PBMCs, or DNA extracted from either of those sample types. What the work shows at the level of the full study, not this receptor alone: How much clinical and demographic metadata was included differed by source and by participant, and the metadata was provided uncurated.

As encoded in the germline V gene, CDR1 is SGHTA while CDR2 is FQGTGA. Trimming leaves V shorter by 5 bases and J shorter by 3 bases, with the junction holding 13 bases beyond the gene matches. The CDR3 numbers 17 residues from cysteine through phenylalanine. The only DNA kept is the CDR3, 51 bases in frame from the first base. This clonotype was sampled from a woman aged 55-69 years with COVID-19, enrolled during active disease. The rearranged chain carries TRBV7-3 and TRBJ2-1, with 7 bases aligning to TRBD2. Sequenced material: peripheral blood. The CDR3 reads as follows: CASSPPGGGADYNEQFF. The nucleotide sequence is TGTGCCAGCAGCCCTCCCGGCGGGGGTGCCGACTACAATGAGCAGTTCTTC. The variable domain in full, with residues beyond the CDR3 obtained from the reference TRBV7-3 and TRBJ2-1 genes, is GAGVSQTPSNKVTEKGKYVELRCDPISGHTALYWYRQSLGQGPEFLIYFQGTGAADDSGLPNDRFFAVRPEGSVSTLKIQRTERGDSAVYLCASSPPGGGADYNEQFFGPGTRLTVL.